Listed below are T cell receptor beta chains from one sample, sequenced in a study of T cell responses to AZD1222 COVID-19 vaccine. Assay used: immunoSEQ multiplex PCR; TCRdb lists only in-frame clones, some missing. The data contain 140,000 to 150,000 clones, about 92% of them singletons. Sequenced material: peripheral blood, taken on day 0 of AZD1222 vaccination. The receptors stem from an adult in good health. CDR3s include the opening cysteine and the closing phenylalanine or tryptophan. A D gene is named only where the DNA matches it firmly. A clone size is listed for some rows: how often the clone was seen (once, few, many), or a class if it is expanded.

d_gene | j_gene | abundance | v_gene | CDR3nt | CDR3aa
. | TRBJ2-2 | . | TRBV29-1 | TGCAGCGTTGACGGCCCATCCGGGGAGCTGTTTTTT | CSVDGPSGELFF
TRBD1 | TRBJ1-4 | . | TRBV6-5 | TGTGCCAGCAGTTACTTCGACAGGGAGGAACTGTTTTTT | CASSYFDREELFF
. | TRBJ1-5 | . | TRBV2 | TGTGCCAGCAGTCTAACCGGGACACCTAATCAGCCCCAGCATTTT | CASSLTGTPNQPQHF
TRBD2 | TRBJ2-5 | . | TRBV5-1 | TGCGCCAGCAGCTTGGGAGCTAGCGGGAGTCGAGAGACCCAGTACTTC | CASSLGASGSRETQYF
TRBD1 | TRBJ1-3 | . | TRBV5-5 | TGTGCCAGCAGCTTGGGACAGGGAGGTGGAAACACCATATATTTT | CASSLGQGGGNTIYF
TRBD2 | TRBJ2-1 | . | TRBV5-1 | TGCGCCAGCAGCTTGGCTCTAGCGGGAGTGGGCAATGAGCAGTTCTTC | CASSLALAGVGNEQFF
TRBD1 | TRBJ2-2 | . | TRBV5-4 | TGTGCCAGCAGCTTTAAACAGGGGCCGAACACCGGGGAGCTGTTTTTT | CASSFKQGPNTGELFF
TRBD1 | TRBJ2-2 | . | TRBV5-4 | TGTGCCAGCAGCTTGGGCGACAGGGGGCGGGGGGAGCTGTTTTTT | CASSLGDRGRGELFF
. | TRBJ2-3 | . | TRBV24-1 | TGTGCCACCAGTGATCGGTCCTCACCCACAGATACGCAGTATTTT | CATSDRSSPTDTQYF
. | TRBJ2-7 | . | TRBV6-5 | TGTGCCAGCAGTTATAGTGTCAGATCCTACGAGCAGTACTTC | CASSYSVRSYEQYF
. | TRBJ1-2 | . | TRBV7-3 | TGTGCCAGCAGCTTAACCGGAGCAGCTAACTATGGCTACACCTTC | CASSLTGAANYGYTF
. | TRBJ2-2 | . | TRBV24-1 | TGTGCCACCAGTGCTGCTTCCACCGGGGAGCTGTTTTTT | CATSAASTGELFF
. | TRBJ1-2 | once | TRBV6-5 | TGTGCCAGCAGCCTAGGGGGGGGCCGGTACTATGGCTACACCTTC | CASSLGGGRYYGYTF
TRBD2 | TRBJ2-4 | . | TRBV5-4 | TGTGCCAGCAGCTTGGGGGCAGCGGGAGAAGGAAACATTCAGTACTTC | CASSLGAAGEGNIQYF
. | TRBJ2-2 | once | TRBV19 | TGTGCCAGTAGTGGTAGTAAGTGGGGGCACGGGGAGCTGTTTTTT | CASSGSKWGHGELFF
. | TRBJ1-3 | . | TRBV30 | TGTGCCACTGGGGCAGCCGGAAACACCATATATTTT | CATGAAGNTIYF
. | TRBJ2-2 | . | TRBV2 | TGTGCCAGCAGTGCCCGGCATCTGAACACCGGGGAGCTGTTTTTT | CASSARHLNTGELFF
. | TRBJ2-7 | . | TRBV15 | TGTGCCACCAGCAGAGATCTAGAAGGGGGGAGCGAGCAGTACTTC | CATSRDLEGGSEQYF
. | TRBJ1-2 | once | TRBV6-5 | TGTGCCAGCGGCCTGCGGACGGCTAACTATGGCTACACCTTC | CASGLRTANYGYTF
. | TRBJ1-1 | . | TRBV3-1/TRBV3-2 | TGTGCCAGCAGCCAAGATGGGGGTGAAGCTTTCTTT | CASSQDGGEAFF
TRBD2 | TRBJ2-2 | . | TRBV7-2 | TGTGCCAGCAGCCTTAGCGGGAGAGGTACCGGGGAGCTGTTTTTT | CASSLSGRGTGELFF
. | TRBJ1-3 | . | TRBV5-1 | TGCGCCAGCAGACAGAGCTCTGGAAACACCATATATTTT | CASRQSSGNTIYF
TRBD1 | TRBJ1-1 | . | TRBV6-5 | TGTGCCAGCAGTTACGAGGGGACAGGGGTTACTGAAGCTTTCTTT | CASSYEGTGVTEAFF
TRBD1 | TRBJ2-2 | . | TRBV24-1 | TGTGCCACCAGTGATCGCGGGACAGGGAAGTTCGGGGAGCTGTTTTTT | CATSDRGTGKFGELFF
TRBD1 | TRBJ2-1 | . | TRBV9 | TGTGCCAGCAGCGTAGAGGGATTTGGGACAGGGACCACTGAGCAGTTCTTC | CASSVEGFGTGTTEQFF
. | TRBJ1-1 | . | TRBV3-1/TRBV3-2 | TGTGCCAGCAGCCTATGGACAGCGATGAACACTGAAGCTTTCTTT | CASSLWTAMNTEAFF
TRBD1 | TRBJ2-2 | . | TRBV5-1 | TGCGCCAGCAGCTTAGGGACAGGGCTGGGCACCGGGGAGCTGTTTTTT | CASSLGTGLGTGELFF
. | TRBJ1-2 | . | TRBV29-1 | TGCAGCGCCGGGAAGGACAGAACCAAGTATGGCTACACCTTC | CSAGKDRTKYGYTF
. | TRBJ2-2 | . | TRBV5-4 | TGTGCCAGCAGCTCCATGGAGCGAGGAACCACCGGGGAGCTGTTTTTT | CASSSMERGTTGELFF
. | TRBJ2-7 | . | TRBV7-8 | TGTGCCAGCAGCTTGAGGGCAGGCGAGCAGTACTTC | CASSLRAGEQYF
. | TRBJ1-1 | . | TRBV2 | TGTGCCAGCAGATTGCAGGGGAGCACTGAAGCTTTCTTT | CASRLQGSTEAFF
. | TRBJ1-3 | . | TRBV30 | TGTGCCTGGACCACAGGAGCTTATGGAAACACCATATATTTT | CAWTTGAYGNTIYF
. | TRBJ2-1 | once | TRBV14 | TGTGCCAGCAGCCTTGGGTCCTACAATGAGCAGTTCTTC | CASSLGSYNEQFF
. | TRBJ1-3 | once | TRBV29-1 | TGCAGCGTTGGAGGGGACACCCGAAACACCATATATTTT | CSVGGDTRNTIYF
. | TRBJ2-1 | . | TRBV19 | TGTGCCAGTTCCTCACCCGGGGGGCAATTTAGAAATGAGCAGTTCTTC | CASSSPGGQFRNEQFF
TRBD1 | TRBJ1-5 | . | TRBV6-2/TRBV6-3 | TGTGCCAGCAGTCCCAGGACAGGGGGCGCGGATCAGCCCCAGCATTTT | CASSPRTGGADQPQHF
TRBD1 | TRBJ1-1 | . | TRBV2 | TGTGCCAGCACCCAGGGGGTTTTGAACACTGAAGCTTTCTTT | CASTQGVLNTEAFF
TRBD2 | TRBJ2-2 | . | TRBV9 | TGTGCCAGCAGCGCCGATGCCCCGGGACTAGCGAGGACCGGGGAGCTGTTTTTT | CASSADAPGLARTGELFF
. | TRBJ2-7 | . | TRBV2 | TGTGCCAGCTATGGTCAGCCGGCCTACGAGCAGTACTTC | CASYGQPAYEQYF
. | TRBJ2-1 | . | TRBV5-1 | TGCGCCAGCAGCTTCTCACTCTACAATGAGCAGTTCTTC | CASSFSLYNEQFF
. | TRBJ2-7 | . | TRBV4-2 | TGTGCCAGCAGCCAGGAATGGACAGCTTCCTACGAGCAGTACTTC | CASSQEWTASYEQYF
. | TRBJ1-3 | . | TRBV7-3 | TGTGCCAGCAGCCTCCAGGAGGGACTGACTGGAAACACCATATATTTT | CASSLQEGLTGNTIYF
. | TRBJ1-5 | . | TRBV7-2 | TGTGCCAGCAGCTCTGAGCGGGGGGGCAATCAGCCCCAGCATTTT | CASSSERGGNQPQHF
. | TRBJ1-2 | . | TRBV29-1 | TGCAGCGTCCTTTGGAACTATGGCTACACCTTC | CSVLWNYGYTF
TRBD1 | TRBJ2-1 | . | TRBV6-5 | TGTGCCAGCAACCGGGACAGGGGGCAAAATGAGCAGTTCTTC | CASNRDRGQNEQFF
TRBD1 | TRBJ2-2 | . | TRBV7-2 | TGTGCCAGCAGCTTATTTAGGGGGCTGAACACCGGGGAGCTGTTTTTT | CASSLFRGLNTGELFF
. | TRBJ2-7 | . | TRBV7-6 | TGTGCCAGCAGCTTAGCGGCCGACTACGAGCAGTACTTC | CASSLAADYEQYF
TRBD2 | TRBJ2-5 | . | TRBV9 | TGTGCCAGCAACGCGGGGGGTAAACAAGAGACCCAGTACTTC | CASNAGGKQETQYF
TRBD1 | TRBJ1-1 | . | TRBV3-1/TRBV3-2 | TGTGCCAGCAGCCAAACAGGGGGACTTCCGAGGACTGAAGCTTTCTTT | CASSQTGGLPRTEAFF
. | TRBJ1-1 | . | TRBV10-1 | TGCGCCAGCAGTTCCGACCGGCGGACTGAAGCTTTCTTT | CASSSDRRTEAFF
TRBD2 | TRBJ2-2 | once | TRBV2 | TGTGCCAGCAGTGGATCGGGGGGGCCCGGCGGGGAGCTGTTTTTT | CASSGSGGPGGELFF
. | TRBJ2-2 | . | TRBV21-1 | TGTGCCAGCAGCAAAGCCACAGCTGCGAACACCGGGGAGCTGTTTTTT | CASSKATAANTGELFF
TRBD1 | TRBJ1-1 | . | TRBV9 | TGTGCCAGCAGCGTAGCGTCAGGGGGAGAGAGGGGCACTGAAGCTTTCTTT | CASSVASGGERGTEAFF